This TCR beta chain is from a study of sequential checkpoint blockade in melanoma. Study-level information: Arm A got nivolumab then ipilimumab; arm B the reverse, 1:1. Maintenance nivolumab came after either treatment sequence.

TCRdb's table, derived via immunoSEQ multiplex PCR, lists solely in-frame clones and lacks some. The table lists tens of thousands of clones, around 86% of them singletons, with around 25% in the top ten. The treatment is: randomized to nivolumab then ipilimumab (arm A) or the reverse (arm B). None of the patients previously received DNA-damaging chemotherapy. Live CD3+CD8+ CD19− CD56− cells were sorted from PBMCs. Sample: CD8+ T cells sorted from blood (inferred from file names), taken from a patient given nivolumab and ipilimumab in sequence. The receptor's source is a human donor with melanoma.

CDR3 in DNA: TGCAGCGTTGAAGGGACTAGCGGGAGTGCCTACAATGAGCAGTTCTTC. Encoded protein: CSVEGTSGSAYNEQFF. The genes are TRBV29-1 and TRBJ2-1, with TRBD2 identical over 13 bases. Germline assignment: CDR1 SQVTM and CDR2 ANQGSEA. V dropped 1 base and J dropped 2; count of bases not matched to a gene: 2. This CDR3 has 16 residues.